Listed here are 20 T cell receptor beta chains from one sample, sequenced in a study of blood T cell repertoires in COVID-19. The data were produced by immunoSEQ multiplex PCR, yet TCRdb's version contains in-frame clones alone and is incomplete. Seen here are 200,000 to 300,000 clones, approximately 88% observed once, and the top ten hold roughly 2.3%. Sequencing was performed on PBMCs or T cells enriched from blood (not recorded which). These receptors were taken from a middle-aged woman with acute COVID-19.

This sequence joins TRBV6-2 or TRBV6-3 and TRBJ1-6; D is ambiguous. The length of the CDR3 is 14 residues. CDR1 and CDR2 (germline): MNHEY, SVGEGT. V lost 4 bases, J lost 13 bases, and 17 bases lay in between. DNA of the CDR3: TGTGCCAGCAGTTTCGCGGCCCGACCGGTTCCCCTCCACTTT. This translates into CASSFAARPVPLHF.

Worth noting for this clone: Within the sample, other DNA sequences also encode this same CDR3. The chain couples TRBV5-4 to TRBJ2-2; 13 nucleotides agree with TRBD2. V shed 3 bases, J shed 0 bases, and the junction held 2 bases outside the gene matches. Germline lookup yields CDR1 SGHNT and CDR2 YYREEE (reference sequence). The CDR3 consists of 17 residues. CDR3 sequence reads: CASSSGLAGTNTGELFF. In nucleotides, the CDR3 is TGTGCCAGCAGCTCGGGACTAGCGGGGACGAACACCGGGGAGCTGTTTTTT.

The CDR3 sequence: CASTPGQGGNTIYF. In DNA, the CDR3 is TGTGCCAGTACCCCGGGACAGGGAGGAAACACCATATATTTT. This chain uses TRBV2 with TRBJ1-3, with TRBD1 matching 9 bases. V dropped 9 bases and J dropped 4; count of bases not matched to a gene: 7. There are 14 residues in the CDR3. CDR1 and CDR2 from the germline V gene are SNHLY and FYNNEI.

The V call is TRBV5-6, the J call TRBJ1-5; maybe TRBD1 (6 bases). The CDR3 is 15 residues long. The germline V gene encodes CDR1 SGHDT and CDR2 YYEEEE. The V and J ends lost 2 bases and 3 bases respectively, with 12 bases between them. CDR3 region: CASSFRGVNNQPQHF. CDR3 DNA sequence: TGTGCCAGCAGCTTCAGGGGTGTGAACAATCAGCCCCAGCATTTT.

This clone appeared once. This chain joins TRBV6-7 and TRBJ2-2, with TRBD1 identical over 7 bases. TRBV6-7 is reported as an ORF; its role is uncertain. This CDR3 has 15 residues. Trimming cost V 6 bases and J 2 bases; bases outside gene matches: 6. The CDR3 is CASSRDSPNTGELFF. For the CDR3, the DNA is TGTGCCAGCAGCCGGGACAGTCCAAACACCGGGGAGCTGTTTTTT.

This clone was seen more than once but under ten times. The DNA of the CDR3 is TGTGCCAGCAGCCCCAACCTAGCGGGAGCCTACAATGAGCAGTTCTTC. It specifies CASSPNLAGAYNEQFF. This rearrangement joins TRBV7-2 to TRBJ2-1; 10 nucleotides line up with TRBD2. The junction had 6 bases not matched to a gene; V was cut back by 5 bases and J by 2 bases. The germline CDR1 and CDR2 sequences are SGHTA and FQGNSA. This CDR3 comprises 16 residues.

The V gene is TRBV5-8, the J gene TRBJ2-2, with a possible D match to TRBD2 (6 bases). The CDR3 is made up of 17 amino acids. Trimming removed 2 bases at V and 3 bases at J, with 17 bases between. From germline, CDR1 is SGHTS and CDR2 YDEGEE. CDR3 sequence: CASSFPGLAGDTGELFF. CDR3 sequence (DNA): TGTGCCAGCAGCTTCCCGGGACTTGCCGGGGACACCGGGGAGCTGTTTTTT.

CDR3 residues: CASRKSPGQGDEKLFF. CDR3 in DNA: TGTGCCAGCAGAAAATCCCCGGGACAGGGGGATGAAAAACTGTTTTTT. The rearrangement joins TRBV7-6 to TRBJ1-4, with 11 nucleotides matching TRBD1. There are 16 residues in the CDR3. Germline V gene sequence: CDR1 SGHVS, CDR2 FNYEAQ. With V trimmed by 6 bases and J by 6 bases, 9 bases remained unmatched.

The V gene is TRBV30, the J gene TRBJ2-5; the match to TRBD1 covers 8 bases. The CDR3 runs 12 residues. Germline loops: CDR1 GTSNPN, CDR2 SVGIG (reference sequence). Unmatched junction bases numbered 7, after V lost 3 bases and J lost 10 bases. The CDR3 region is CAWRTDRGDQYF. As DNA, the CDR3 is TGTGCCTGGAGAACAGACAGGGGAGACCAGTACTTC.

The J gene is TRBJ1-3, the V gene TRBV3-1 (or the pseudogene TRBV3-2); TRBD1 might be the D (6 bases). CDR1 is LGHDT, CDR2 YNNKEL, per germline (reference sequence). Deletions cut 4 bases from V and 0 bases from J, with 10 bases between. This CDR3 contains 15 residues. As DNA, the CDR3 is TGTGCCAGCAGCCTACGGACAGTCTCTGGAAACACCATATATTTT. This sequence encodes CASSLRTVSGNTIYF.

The J gene is TRBJ1-5, the V gene TRBV18; 10 bases are shared with TRBD1. V lost 3 bases to trimming and J lost 7 bases; unmatched junction nucleotides: 6. This CDR3 has 15 amino acids. CDR1 KGHSH and CDR2 LQKENI come from the germline V gene. The CDR3 coding sequence is TGTGCCAGCTCACCCGGGACAGGGGCCCACCAGCCCCAGCATTTT. Its protein is CASSPGTGAHQPQHF.

The chain carries TRBV19 and TRBJ1-2, with 10 bases that match TRBD1. The germline gives CDR1 LNHDA, CDR2 SQIVND (reference sequence). V was pared by 6 bases and J by 4 bases, with 14 bases of the junction left unmatched. The CDR3 extends over 17 amino acids. CDR3 region: CASSVPGQGRLGYGYTF. The CDR3 nucleotides read TGTGCCAGTAGCGTCCCGGGACAGGGGAGGCTCGGCTATGGCTACACCTTC.

The rearrangement joins TRBV29-1 to TRBJ2-3; tentative D call: TRBD1 (5 bases). CDR3 length: 13 residues. Deletions cut 6 bases from V and 2 bases from J, with 12 bases between. Germline CDR1 and CDR2: SQVTM and ANQGSEA. This chain's CDR3 is CSVTELYTDTQYF. CDR3 nucleotides: TGCAGCGTGACAGAGCTCTACACAGATACGCAGTATTTT.

This sequence joins TRBV7-8 and TRBJ2-3; D is perhaps TRBD1 (7 bases). Trimming removed 3 bases from V and 2 bases from J, with 9 bases in between. CDR3 length: 14 amino acids. Germline V gene data show CDR1 as SGHVS and CDR2 as FQNEAQ. The CDR3 loop is CASSFRGDTDTQYF. The DNA for the CDR3 is TGTGCCAGCAGCTTCAGGGGGGACACAGATACGCAGTATTTT.

This CDR3 reads CASSYQSGNTEAFF. The DNA of the CDR3 is TGTGCCAGCAGTTATCAGTCAGGGAACACTGAAGCTTTCTTT. The gene calls are TRBV6-6 and TRBJ1-1, with D uncertain. The CDR3 contains 14 residues. The V end was cut by 3 bases, the J end by 1 base, with 9 bases between. Looked up from germline, CDR1 is MNHNY and CDR2 is SVGAGI (reference sequence).

This chain links TRBV7-9 with TRBJ1-5; 9 positions agree with TRBD1. V lost 6 bases to trimming and J lost 2 bases; unmatched junction nucleotides: 11. The CDR3 length is 17 residues. Germline CDR1 reads SEHNR; CDR2 reads FQNEAQ (reference sequence). The CDR3 reads CASSLITGGLGNQPQHF. The CDR3 bases are TGTGCCAGCAGTTTAATCACAGGGGGCTTGGGCAATCAGCCCCAGCATTTT.

This chain links TRBV9 with TRBJ1-2; D is possibly TRBD1 (6 bases). Germline V CDR1 and CDR2: SGDLS, YYNGEE. The CDR3 contains 11 residues. Trimming took off 5 bases at V and 4 bases at J, with 6 bases between the two ends. CDR3 residues: CASRQGYGYTF. Here the CDR3 DNA reads TGTGCCAGCAGACAGGGCTATGGCTACACCTTC.

The chain has TRBV2 and TRBJ1-2, with 11 bases matching TRBD1. Germline assignment: CDR1 SNHLY and CDR2 FYNNEI. V lost 7 bases and J lost 7; bases outside the gene matches: 8. The CDR3 loop spans 14 amino acids. The DNA of the CDR3 is TGTGCCAGCAAACCCAGGGGACAGGGGGTTGGCTACACCTTC. Protein sequence: CASKPRGQGVGYTF. Based on the CDR3 plus reference TRBV2 and TRBJ1-2, the full variable domain is EPEVTQTPSHQVTQMGQEVILRCVPISNHLYFYWYRQILGQKVEFLVSFYNNEISEKSEIFDDQFSVERPDGSNFTLKIRSTKLEDSAMYFCASKPRGQGVGYTFGSGTRLTVV.

This clone was seen once. This rearrangement joins TRBV7-9 to TRBJ2-3; D possibly corresponds to TRBD1 (5 bases). Germline V lookup: CDR1 SEHNR, CDR2 FQNEAQ (reference sequence). The germline V and J ends were trimmed by 5 bases and 4 bases, with 10 bases remaining between them. The CDR3 is made up of 13 amino acids. The CDR3 nucleotides read TGTGCCAGCAGCGCGGACATCCCAGATACGCAGTATTTT. Residues: CASSADIPDTQYF.

The V and J genes are TRBV5-1 and TRBJ1-3; 9 bases align to TRBD1. The CDR3 length is 15 residues. Germline CDR1 reads SGHRS; CDR2 reads YFSETQ. The J segment lost 3 bases and the V segment lost 6 bases, leaving 7 bases of the junction unmatched. The chain's CDR3 is CASTRTGEFGNTIYF. Written as DNA, the CDR3 is TGCGCCAGCACCCGGACAGGGGAATTTGGAAACACCATATATTTT.